This T cell receptor beta chain was observed in a study of blood T cell repertoires in COVID-19. Study summary: Whether acute or convalescent, the COVID-19 samples came from the United States, Italy and Spain. PBMCs, B-cell-depleted T cells, or T cells provided the cDNA or gDNA that made up the material.

The V and J ends lost 5 bases and 3 bases respectively, with 13 bases between them. The CDR3 is 14 amino acids. The germline V gene has CDR1 SGHTA and CDR2 FQGNSA. Per the authors' pipeline: Counts of nucleated cells, estimated from reference gene primer amplification, were obtained. TCRdb's table, derived via immunoSEQ multiplex PCR, lists solely in-frame clones and lacks some. V and J calls and clone size come straight from that table; D and trimming were deduced from the DNA. The top ten hold around a sixth of the sample, which has approximately 150,000 clones, roughly 80% seen once. The clonotype originates from a man aged 45-65 years with acute or convalescent COVID-19. The rearrangement links TRBV7-2 to TRBJ2-5; D is ambiguous. Sequenced sample: peripheral blood. Here the CDR3 reads CASSRNAGKETQYF. The CDR3 coding sequence is TGTGCCAGCAGCAGAAATGCAGGAAAAGAGACCCAGTACTTC.